The entry below describes one T cell receptor (beta chain). Germline V gene lookup returns CDR1 SEHNR and CDR2 FQNEAQ (reference sequence). The CDR3 loop spans 15 amino acids. The germline V and J ends were trimmed by 2 bases and 2 bases, with 12 bases remaining between them. This sample is part of a study of blood T cell repertoires in COVID-19. The wider study: Italy, Spain and the United States were the sources of the convalescent and acute COVID-19 samples. The cDNA or gDNA used as material had been derived from T cells, B-cell-depleted T cells, or PBMCs.

Authors' analysis steps: Using reference gene primer amplification, nucleated cell counts were estimated. TCRdb's table, derived via immunoSEQ multiplex PCR, lists solely in-frame clones and lacks some. The V and J calls and the clone size are those of that table, but D and trimming were determined from the DNA. The top ten clones hold approximately 9.4% of a sample with just over 250,000 clones, approximately 86% of them seen once. The V and J genes are TRBV7-9 and TRBJ1-1; D may be TRBD1 (5 bases). The sample comprised peripheral blood. The clonotype was recovered from a man aged 35-49 years who had recovered from COVID-19. Here the CDR3 reads CASSLMAGPNTEAFF. Here the CDR3 DNA reads TGTGCCAGCAGCTTAATGGCAGGGCCCAACACTGAAGCTTTCTTT.